This TCR beta chain was captured by sequencing in a study of control samples from healthy donors and cancer patients. Sequenced by immunoSEQ multiplex PCR; TCRdb stores in-frame clones only, minus some. Here the sample table reports about 190,000 clones. Trimming stripped 2 bases from V and 3 bases from J, with 13 bases between. Germline V gene sequence: CDR1 SGHTA, CDR2 FQGNSA. The CDR3 consists of 16 residues. Sequences were obtained from blood. The origin of this receptor is a woman in her thirties in good health. The chain has TRBV7-2 and TRBJ1-4; no clear D gene. CDR3 in amino acids: CASSLNGGFSNEKLFF. The CDR3 bases are TGTGCCAGCAGCTTAAACGGTGGCTTCTCTAATGAAAAACTGTTTTTT. The complete variable domain, with remaining parts taken from reference TRBV7-2 and TRBJ1-4, reads GAGVSQSPSNKVTEKGKDVELRCDPISGHTALYWYRQSLGQGLEFLIYFQGNSAPDKSGLPSDRFSAERTGGSVSTLTIQRTQQEDSAVYLCASSLNGGFSNEKLFFGSGTQLSVL.